The 14 T cell receptor beta chains given below trace back to one sample, sequenced in a study of CD8+CD57+ T cells in acquired aplastic anemia. TCR beta VDJ combinations and CDR3 sequences were profiled from genomic DNA. TCRdb reprocessed the reads with MiXCR, giving one entry per CDR3 protein. The sample consists of about 250,000 distinct CDR3 sequences, about 44% of them appearing once. It was patients with CD8+CD57+ cell expansion by flow cytometry who were chosen for sequencing. Sequencing used sorted CD4+, CD8+, or CD8+CD57+ T cells (not recorded which) from PBMCs. The receptor set was obtained from a human donor with aplastic anemia.

The chain recombines TRBV2 with TRBJ1-2; no definite D call. With 4 bases removed from V and 4 bases from J, the gap between germline ends came to 16 bases. CDR1 and CDR2 from the germline V gene are SNHLY and FYNNEI. The CDR3 has 15 residues. CDR3 in DNA: TGTGCCAGCAGTGCCGCTCCCGGGAGGAGCTATGGCTACACCTTC. This gives the protein CASSAAPGRSYGYTF.

The CDR3 here is CASSYRAGGSEETQYF. The CDR3 DNA reads as TGTGCCAGCAGCTACCGGGCAGGGGGATCCGAAGAGACCCAGTACTTC. The chain has TRBV25-1 and TRBJ2-5; 7 nucleotides line up with TRBD1. This CDR3 comprises 16 residues. V trimming: 6 bases; J trimming: 3 bases; junction bases outside the gene matches: 13. Looked up from germline, CDR1 is MGHDK and CDR2 is SYGVNS.

This clonotype was counted many times. The chain carries TRBV9 and TRBJ2-7, with unresolved D. Germline-derived CDR1 and CDR2 are SGDLS and YYNGEE. The CDR3 is 11 residues long. Trimming shortened V by 3 bases and J by 6 bases, and 7 bases separated the two germline ends. The DNA for the CDR3 is TGTGCCAGCAGCGGGGTTGGCGAGCAGTACTTC. As protein: CASSGVGEQYF.

This chain links TRBV28 with TRBJ2-3; D call uncertain. V was trimmed by 11 bases and J by 2 bases, leaving 14 bases between them. CDR3 length equals 13 residues. The germline CDR1 and CDR2 sequences are MDHEN and SYDVKM. The CDR3 nucleotides read TGTGCCGTACAAAGGACCAACACAGATACGCAGTATTTT. It translates to CAVQRTNTDTQYF.

This clonotype was counted between two and nine times. The chain has TRBV5-6 and TRBJ1-3; a possible D gene is TRBD1 (5 bases). V gave up 2 bases and J gave up 14 bases, with 20 bases separating them. Germline lookup yields CDR1 SGHDT and CDR2 YYEEEE. The CDR3 consists of 14 residues. CDR3 in DNA: TGTGCCAGCAGCTTAAAAAAAACAGGCCCGGGCGTATATTTT. As protein: CASSLKKTGPGVYF.

Ten or more counts support this clonotype. The chain joins TRBV7-9 to TRBJ2-7, with 7 bases lining up with TRBD1. Germline V gene lookup returns CDR1 SEHNR and CDR2 FQNEAQ (reference sequence). The junction had 12 bases not matched to a gene; V was cut back by 5 bases and J by 2 bases. This CDR3 region has 16 residues. CDR3 sequence (DNA): TGTGCCAGCAGCCTCAGGAGTACAGGGGCCGCCTACGAGCAGTACTTC. Translated, it gives CASSLRSTGAAYEQYF.

This clonotype showed up many times. The V gene is TRBV11-2, the J gene TRBJ2-1; TRBD1 is a possible D gene (5 bases). The ends were cut back, 2 bases at V and 8 bases at J, with 22 bases in the middle. CDR1 is SGHAT and CDR2 is FQNNGV in the germline V gene. The CDR3 contains 17 residues. The CDR3 bases are TGTGCCAGCAGCTTAATCGGTACGGCCAGGGTAGTCGATGAGCAGTTCTTC. Protein: CASSLIGTARVVDEQFF.

This clonotype was seen more than once but under ten times. This chain links TRBV27 with TRBJ2-7, with D possibly TRBD2 on 5 matching bases. CDR1 is MNHEY, CDR2 SMNVEV, per germline (reference sequence). V was pared by 5 bases and J by 3 bases, with 14 bases between. The CDR3 is made up of 14 amino acids. The CDR3 spells CASSPWEADYEQYF. The CDR3 DNA sequence: TGTGCCAGCAGTCCCTGGGAAGCGGACTACGAGCAGTACTTC.

A word on this clonotype: A read error may explain this, as a much larger clone is one base away. The J gene is TRBJ2-3, the V gene TRBV25-1; possibly TRBD1 for D (5 bases). The V end lost 5 bases, the J end lost 2 bases, and 17 bases lay between the germline ends. The CDR3 consists of 16 residues. Germline lookup yields CDR1 MGHDK and CDR2 SYGVNS. The CDR3 sequence: CASSRTTVRITDTQYF. CDR3 sequence (DNA): TGTGCCAGCAGTAGAACGACAGTGAGGATCACAGATACGCAGTATTTT.

This clonotype was picked up many times. The V call is TRBV7-8, the J call TRBJ1-5; D not certain. There are 12 residues in the CDR3. Germline-derived CDR1 and CDR2 are SGHVS and FQNEAQ. Between the trimmed V and J ends, which lost 5 bases and 9 bases, there was a span of 11 bases. In nucleotides, the CDR3 is TGTGCCAGCAGCCCGCAGTGGTGGCCCCAGCATTTT. Translating it yields CASSPQWWPQHF.

This clonotype was seen at least ten times. The chain couples TRBV9 to TRBJ1-1; TRBD1 aligns across 10 bases. V lost 3 bases to trimming and J lost 0 bases; unmatched junction nucleotides: 2. This CDR3 region has 15 residues. Per germline, CDR1 SGDLS and CDR2 YYNGEE. CDR3 bases: TGTGCCAGCAGCGGGGACAGGGGAATGAACACTGAAGCTTTCTTT. Amino acid sequence: CASSGDRGMNTEAFF.

The chain joins TRBV7-9 to TRBJ1-1, with D perhaps TRBD1 (6 bases). The ends were cut back, 4 bases at V and 6 bases at J, with 18 bases in the middle. There are 15 residues in the CDR3. Germline loops: CDR1 SEHNR, CDR2 FQNEAQ (reference sequence). CDR3 in amino acids: CASSSAHRDGAEAFF. The CDR3 DNA sequence: TGTGCCAGCAGCTCGGCCCACAGGGATGGGGCTGAAGCTTTCTTT.

V is TRBV7-2 and J is TRBJ1-1; D gene ambiguous. The CDR3 spans 12 residues. The germline gives CDR1 SGHTA, CDR2 FQGNSA. Trimming removed 11 bases from V and 14 bases from J, with 24 bases in between. The CDR3 nucleotides are TGTGCCGGCGCTCGGACGGTCAATGAGCAGTTCTTT. This gives the protein CAGARTVNEQFF.

The chain carries TRBV7-2 and TRBJ2-2; 11 nucleotides agree with TRBD2. Trimming removed 0 bases from V and 4 bases from J; junction bases left unmatched: 4. This CDR3 is 17 amino acids long. The germline gives CDR1 SGHTA, CDR2 FQGNSA. CDR3 amino acids: CASSLASGGAGTGELFF. CDR3 bases: TGTGCCAGCAGCTTAGCTAGCGGGGGGGCCGGCACCGGGGAGCTGTTTTTT.